Reported below is one T cell receptor (beta chain). The antigen is undetermined. Researchers ran the PCR with 60 Vbeta and 13 Jbeta primers. Libraries were prepared by immunoSEQ multiplex PCR; TCRdb keeps only in-frame clonotypes and omits some of them. The sample gives some 150,000 clones, approximately 78% of which show up once; roughly 7.7% is in the top ten. This CDR3 is 13 amino acids long. The V end lost 5 bases, the J end lost 7 bases, and 12 bases lay between the germline ends. From germline, CDR1 is SEHNR and CDR2 FQNEAQ (reference sequence). The source of the sample is a study of cytomegalovirus exposure and HLA in healthy donors. Study results and limitations: The study flagged some 180 TCR beta chains as cytomegalovirus-associated. TCR beta V segments were, for the most part, productive about 87% or about 30% of the time in an earlier analysis. In a later analysis, an Asian-associated ancestry cluster reportedly showed fewer N-insertions than the roughly 730-donor mean. One variant, a missense change in DCLRE1C, was linked in a later analysis to TCR beta V- and J-gene trimming.

This rearrangement joins TRBV7-9 to TRBJ2-4; D possibly corresponds to TRBD2 (6 bases). The sequenced material came from PBMCs. This clonotype originated in a woman aged 45-59 years in good health and CMV-seropositive. CDR3 sequence reads: CASSPSAGNIQYF. In DNA form, the CDR3 reads TGTGCCAGCAGCCCCTCGGCGGGGAACATTCAGTACTTC.